This T cell receptor beta chain appears in the sequencing data of a study of molecular identifiers for immune sequencing clone quantification. It was from around 20,000 to 1,000,000 sorted cells, with 10%, 30% or 50% RNA, that naive CD8 libraries came. Sorted naive CD8 T cells were those defined as CD8+CD4-CCR7+CD45RA+. Details on this clonotype: Its target is not known. A much bigger clone sits one base away, suggesting this may be a read error.

CDR1 MNHEY and CDR2 SMNVEV come from the germline V gene (reference sequence). The CDR3 totals 16 residues. TCRdb called the PCR reads again in MiXCR, with one record for every CDR3 protein. In the table there are some 590,000 distinct CDR3 sequences, about 25% of which are singletons. Whole-study results and caveats: Same-barcode identical TCR molecules could make highly expanded clones look smaller than they are.

The chain joins TRBV27 to TRBJ2-3, with D maybe TRBD1 (6 bases). The sample comprised naive CD8+ T cells from blood, with Jurkat cell RNA spiked in. The subset is: FACS-sorted CD8+CD4-CCR7+CD45RA+ naive T cells. The sequence derives from a human donor in good health. Some libraries in this study had Jurkat cell RNA spiked in. The CDR3 spells CASNLSRGRSTDTQYF. The CDR3 DNA is TGTGCCAGCAATTTATCCAGGGGAAGGTCCACAGATACGCAGTATTTT.